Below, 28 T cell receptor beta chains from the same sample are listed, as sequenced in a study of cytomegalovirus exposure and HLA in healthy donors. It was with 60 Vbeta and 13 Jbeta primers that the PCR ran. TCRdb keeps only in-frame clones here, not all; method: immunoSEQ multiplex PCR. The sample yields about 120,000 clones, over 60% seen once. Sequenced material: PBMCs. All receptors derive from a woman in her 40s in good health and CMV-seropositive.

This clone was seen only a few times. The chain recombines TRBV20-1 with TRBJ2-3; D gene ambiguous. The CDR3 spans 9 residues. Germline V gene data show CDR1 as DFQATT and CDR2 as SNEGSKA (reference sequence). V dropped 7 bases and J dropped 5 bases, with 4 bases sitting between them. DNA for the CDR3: TGCAGTGACGGAGATACGCAGTATTTT. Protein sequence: CSDGDTQYF.

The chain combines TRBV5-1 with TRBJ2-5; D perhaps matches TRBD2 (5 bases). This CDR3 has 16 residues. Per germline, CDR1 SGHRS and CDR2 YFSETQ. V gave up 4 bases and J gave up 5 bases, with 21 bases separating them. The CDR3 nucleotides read TGCGCCAGCAGCCTAGCCGGGCCCCCGGCGATGGAGACCCAGTACTTC. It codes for CASSLAGPPAMETQYF.

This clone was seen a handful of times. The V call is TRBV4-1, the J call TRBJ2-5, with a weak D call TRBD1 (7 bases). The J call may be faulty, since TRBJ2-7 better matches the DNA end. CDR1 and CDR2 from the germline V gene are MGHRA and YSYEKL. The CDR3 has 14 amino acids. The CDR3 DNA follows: TGCGCCAGCAGCCAAGATCACCAGGGGGGCGAGCAGTACTTC. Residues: CASSQDHQGGEQYF.

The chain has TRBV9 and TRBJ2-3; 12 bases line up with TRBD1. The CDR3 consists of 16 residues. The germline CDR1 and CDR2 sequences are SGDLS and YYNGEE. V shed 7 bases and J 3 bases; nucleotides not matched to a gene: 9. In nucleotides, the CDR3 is TGTGCCAGCGAGTGGGGGACAGGGGGCGGAACAGATACGCAGTATTTT. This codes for CASEWGTGGGTDTQYF.

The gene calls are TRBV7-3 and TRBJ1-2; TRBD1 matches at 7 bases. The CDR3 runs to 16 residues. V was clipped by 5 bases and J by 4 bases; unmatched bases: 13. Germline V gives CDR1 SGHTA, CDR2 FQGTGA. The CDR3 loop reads CASSPGGIDRAYGYTF. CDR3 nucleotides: TGTGCCAGCAGCCCGGGGGGGATTGACAGGGCCTATGGCTACACCTTC.

This CDR3 reads CASSPRTGDMNTEAFF. The DNA for the CDR3 is TGTGCCAGCTCACCACGAACAGGGGACATGAACACTGAAGCTTTCTTT. V gene TRBV18 combines with J gene TRBJ1-1; TRBD1 matches 7 bases. Trimming removed 1 base from V and 0 bases from J; junction bases left unmatched: 5. CDR3 length equals 16 residues. The V gene's germline CDR1 is KGHSH and CDR2 LQKENI.

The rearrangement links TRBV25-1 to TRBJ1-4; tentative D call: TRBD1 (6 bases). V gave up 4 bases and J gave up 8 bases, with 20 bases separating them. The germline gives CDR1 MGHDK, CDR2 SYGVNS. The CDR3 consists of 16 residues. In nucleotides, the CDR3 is TGTGCCAGCAGTGTGGGATTGGGGGCGCGATCGGAAAAACTGTTTTTT. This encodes CASSVGLGARSEKLFF.

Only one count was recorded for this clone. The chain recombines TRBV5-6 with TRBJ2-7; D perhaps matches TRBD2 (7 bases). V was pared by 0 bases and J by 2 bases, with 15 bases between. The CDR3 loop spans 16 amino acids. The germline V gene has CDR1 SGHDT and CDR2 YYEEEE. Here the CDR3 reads CASSLGGASGTYEQYF. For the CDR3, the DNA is TGTGCCAGCAGCTTGGGGGGGGCTAGCGGAACCTACGAGCAGTACTTC.

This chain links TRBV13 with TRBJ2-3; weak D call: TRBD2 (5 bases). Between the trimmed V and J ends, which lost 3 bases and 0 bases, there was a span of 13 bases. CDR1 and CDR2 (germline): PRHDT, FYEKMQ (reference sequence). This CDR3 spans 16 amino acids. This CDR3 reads CASSFASSKSTDTQYF. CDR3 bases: TGTGCCAGCAGCTTCGCTAGCTCGAAGAGCACAGATACGCAGTATTTT. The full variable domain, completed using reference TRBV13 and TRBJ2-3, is AAGVIQSPRHLIKEKRETATLKCYPIPRHDTVYWYQQGPGQDPQFLISFYEKMQSDKGSIPDRFSAQQFSDYHSELNMSSLELGDSALYFCASSFASSKSTDTQYFGPGTRLTVL.

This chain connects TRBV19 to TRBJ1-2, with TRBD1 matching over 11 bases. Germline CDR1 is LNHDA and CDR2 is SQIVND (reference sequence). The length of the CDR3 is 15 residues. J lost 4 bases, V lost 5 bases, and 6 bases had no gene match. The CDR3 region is CASSRGDRGIYGYTF. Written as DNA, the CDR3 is TGTGCCAGTAGTCGAGGGGACAGGGGGATCTATGGCTACACCTTC.

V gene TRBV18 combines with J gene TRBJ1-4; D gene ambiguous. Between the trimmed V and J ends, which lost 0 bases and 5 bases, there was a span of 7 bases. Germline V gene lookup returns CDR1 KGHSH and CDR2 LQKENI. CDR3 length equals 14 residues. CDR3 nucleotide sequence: TGTGCCAGCTCACCACCCCACCGGAATGAAAAACTGTTTTTT. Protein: CASSPPHRNEKLFF.

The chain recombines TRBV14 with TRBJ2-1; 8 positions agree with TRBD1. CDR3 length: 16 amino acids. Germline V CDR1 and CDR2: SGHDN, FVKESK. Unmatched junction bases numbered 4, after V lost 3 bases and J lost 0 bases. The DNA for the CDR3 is TGTGCCAGCAGCCAGGATGGACAGGGCTCCTACAATGAGCAGTTCTTC. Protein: CASSQDGQGSYNEQFF.

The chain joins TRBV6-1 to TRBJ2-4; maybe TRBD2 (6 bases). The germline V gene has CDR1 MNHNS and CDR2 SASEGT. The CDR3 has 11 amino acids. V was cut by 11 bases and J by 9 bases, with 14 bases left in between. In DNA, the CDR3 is TGTGCCGGGACTGGAAATGGCATTCAGTACTTC. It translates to CAGTGNGIQYF.

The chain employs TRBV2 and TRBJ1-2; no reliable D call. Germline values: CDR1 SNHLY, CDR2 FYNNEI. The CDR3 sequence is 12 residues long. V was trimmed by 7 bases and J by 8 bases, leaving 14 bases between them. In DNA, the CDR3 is TGTGCCAGCAAAGACCCCCGGGGAGGCTACACCTTC. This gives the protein CASKDPRGGYTF.

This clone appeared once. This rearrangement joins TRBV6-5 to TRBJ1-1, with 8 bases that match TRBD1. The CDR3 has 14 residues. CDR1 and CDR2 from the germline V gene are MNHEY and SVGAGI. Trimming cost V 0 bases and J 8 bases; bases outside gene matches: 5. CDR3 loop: CASSYSTGQGEAFF. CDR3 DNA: TGTGCCAGCAGTTACTCGACAGGACAGGGAGAAGCTTTCTTT.

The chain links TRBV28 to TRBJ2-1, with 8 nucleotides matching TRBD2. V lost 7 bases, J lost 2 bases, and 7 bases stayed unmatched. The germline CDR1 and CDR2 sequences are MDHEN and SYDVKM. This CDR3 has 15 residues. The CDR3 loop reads CASTKFSGAYNEQFF. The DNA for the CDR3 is TGTGCCAGCACCAAATTTAGCGGGGCCTACAATGAGCAGTTCTTC. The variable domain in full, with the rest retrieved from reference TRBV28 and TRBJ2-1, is DVKVTQSSRYLVKRTGEKVFLECVQDMDHENMFWYRQDPGLGLRLIYFSYDVKMKEKGDIPEGYSVSREKKERFSLILESASTNQTSMYLCASTKFSGAYNEQFFGPGTRLTVL.

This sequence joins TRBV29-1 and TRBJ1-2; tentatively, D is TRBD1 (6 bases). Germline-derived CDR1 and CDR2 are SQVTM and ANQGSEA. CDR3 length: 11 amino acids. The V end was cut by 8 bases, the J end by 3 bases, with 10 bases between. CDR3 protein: CSTQGYYGYTF. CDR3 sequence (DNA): TGCAGCACACAGGGATACTATGGCTACACCTTC.

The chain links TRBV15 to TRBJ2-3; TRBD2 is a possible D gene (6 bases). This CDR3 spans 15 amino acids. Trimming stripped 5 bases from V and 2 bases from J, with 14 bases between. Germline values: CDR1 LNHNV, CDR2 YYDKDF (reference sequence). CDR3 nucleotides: TGTGCCACCAGCGTAGCGGCTCTTGCCACAGATACGCAGTATTTT. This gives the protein CATSVAALATDTQYF. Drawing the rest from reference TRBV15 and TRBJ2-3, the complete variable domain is DAMVIQNPRYQVTQFGKPVTLSCSQTLNHNVMYWYQQKSSQAPKLLFHYYDKDFNNEADTPDNFQSRRPNTSFCFLDIRSPGLGDTAMYLCATSVAALATDTQYFGPGTRLTVL.

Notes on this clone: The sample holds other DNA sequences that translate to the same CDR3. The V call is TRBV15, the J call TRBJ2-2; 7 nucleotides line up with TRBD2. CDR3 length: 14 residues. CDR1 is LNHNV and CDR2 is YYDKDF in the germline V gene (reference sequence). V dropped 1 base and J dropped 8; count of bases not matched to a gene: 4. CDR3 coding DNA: TGTGCCACCAGCAGAGGGGGGGGAACTGGGGAGCTGTTTTTT. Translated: CATSRGGGTGELFF.

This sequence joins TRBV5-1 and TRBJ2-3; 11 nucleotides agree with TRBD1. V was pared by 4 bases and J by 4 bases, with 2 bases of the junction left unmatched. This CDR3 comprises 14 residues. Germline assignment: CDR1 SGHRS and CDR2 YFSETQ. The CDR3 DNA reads TGCGCCAGCAGCATGGGACAGGGGGCAGATACGCAGTATTTT. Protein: CASSMGQGADTQYF.

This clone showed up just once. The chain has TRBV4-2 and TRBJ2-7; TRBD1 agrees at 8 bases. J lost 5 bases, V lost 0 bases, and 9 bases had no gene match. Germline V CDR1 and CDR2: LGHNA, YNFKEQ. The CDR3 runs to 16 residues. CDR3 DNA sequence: TGTGCCAGCAGCCAAGATCTGGCAGGGGGCAACGACGAGCAGTACTTC. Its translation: CASSQDLAGGNDEQYF.

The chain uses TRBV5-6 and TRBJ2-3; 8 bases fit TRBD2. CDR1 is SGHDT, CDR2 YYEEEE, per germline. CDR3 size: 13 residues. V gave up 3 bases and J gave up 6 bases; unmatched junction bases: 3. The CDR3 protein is CASSSGGEDTQYF. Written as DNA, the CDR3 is TGTGCCAGCAGCTCCGGGGGGGAGGATACGCAGTATTTT.

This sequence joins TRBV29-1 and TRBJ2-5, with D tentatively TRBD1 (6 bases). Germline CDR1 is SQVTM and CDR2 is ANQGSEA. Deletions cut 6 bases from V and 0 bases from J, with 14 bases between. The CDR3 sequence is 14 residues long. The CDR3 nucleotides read TGCAGCGTCCCGGGACACCCGTACCAAGAGACCCAGTACTTC. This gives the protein CSVPGHPYQETQYF.

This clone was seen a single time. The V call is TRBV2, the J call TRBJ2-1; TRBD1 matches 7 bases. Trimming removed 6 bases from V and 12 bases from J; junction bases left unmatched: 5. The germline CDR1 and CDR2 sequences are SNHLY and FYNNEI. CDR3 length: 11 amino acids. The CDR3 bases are TGTGCCAGCAGAGAGACAGGGATGCAGTTCTTC. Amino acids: CASRETGMQFF.

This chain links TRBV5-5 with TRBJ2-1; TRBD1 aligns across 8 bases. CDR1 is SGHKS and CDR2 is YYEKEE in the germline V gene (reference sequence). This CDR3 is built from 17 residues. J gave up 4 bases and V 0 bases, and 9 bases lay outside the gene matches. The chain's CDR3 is CASSLAGGRGRYNEQFF. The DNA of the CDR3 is TGTGCCAGCAGCTTGGCAGGGGGCAGAGGGCGGTACAATGAGCAGTTCTTC.

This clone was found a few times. CDR3 region: CASSVAYSADTQYF. DNA of the CDR3: TGTGCCAGCAGCGTAGCCTACTCGGCAGATACGCAGTATTTT. The chain has TRBV9 and TRBJ2-3; unclear D gene. The V and J ends lost 0 bases and 4 bases respectively, with 9 bases between them. CDR3 length: 14 residues. Germline V gene data show CDR1 as SGDLS and CDR2 as YYNGEE.

CDR3 in DNA: TGTGCCAGCAGTTACAGTGGCAGGGGGCGGACTGAAGCTTTCTTT. Protein sequence: CASSYSGRGRTEAFF. The genes are TRBV6-5 and TRBJ1-1; the match to TRBD1 covers 8 bases. The CDR3 loop spans 15 amino acids. The J segment lost 5 bases and the V segment lost 2 bases, leaving 7 bases of the junction unmatched. CDR1 is MNHEY and CDR2 is SVGAGI in the germline V gene.

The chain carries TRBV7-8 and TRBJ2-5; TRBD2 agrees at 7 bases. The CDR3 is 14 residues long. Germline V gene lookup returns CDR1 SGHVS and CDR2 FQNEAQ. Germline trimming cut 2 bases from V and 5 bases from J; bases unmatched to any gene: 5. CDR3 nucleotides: TGTGCCAGCAGCTTAAGACTAGCTGGGGAGACCCAGTACTTC. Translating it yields CASSLRLAGETQYF.